This paragraph covers one TCR beta chain sequence. Antigen unknown. Deletions cut 0 bases from V and 5 bases from J, with 8 bases between. CDR1 and CDR2 (germline): SGHDT, YYEEEE. The CDR3 has 13 residues. Assay used: immunoSEQ multiplex PCR; TCRdb lists only in-frame clones, some missing. The sample lists 30,000 or so clones, roughly 80% seen once, with 23% in the top ten. This sample is part of a study of OX40 agonist ivuxolimab in advanced cancers. Study-level background: The drug used for patients, ivuxolimab, was an agonistic anti-OX40 (CD134) antibody.

Whole-study findings and limits: Part of the nonresponder group also had normalized T-cell clonal expansion that was low. Partly responding patients at 0.1-3.0 mg/kg showed some of the smallest clonal expansion. Within 6 weeks, CD4+ and CD8+ blood T cells expanded clonally at 0.1 to 3.0 mg/kg.

This sample comprised CD4+ or CD8+ T cells sorted from blood, obtained in a trial of the OX40 agonist ivuxolimab. The receptor comes from an adult with an advanced solid tumor such as melanoma, head and neck, liver or kidney cancer. The rearrangement joins TRBV5-6 to TRBJ1-1; the D gene is possibly TRBD1 (5 bases). CDR3 sequence (DNA): TGTGCCAGCAGCTTGGGGGGGAAGACTGAAGCTTTCTTT. Translating it yields CASSLGGKTEAFF.